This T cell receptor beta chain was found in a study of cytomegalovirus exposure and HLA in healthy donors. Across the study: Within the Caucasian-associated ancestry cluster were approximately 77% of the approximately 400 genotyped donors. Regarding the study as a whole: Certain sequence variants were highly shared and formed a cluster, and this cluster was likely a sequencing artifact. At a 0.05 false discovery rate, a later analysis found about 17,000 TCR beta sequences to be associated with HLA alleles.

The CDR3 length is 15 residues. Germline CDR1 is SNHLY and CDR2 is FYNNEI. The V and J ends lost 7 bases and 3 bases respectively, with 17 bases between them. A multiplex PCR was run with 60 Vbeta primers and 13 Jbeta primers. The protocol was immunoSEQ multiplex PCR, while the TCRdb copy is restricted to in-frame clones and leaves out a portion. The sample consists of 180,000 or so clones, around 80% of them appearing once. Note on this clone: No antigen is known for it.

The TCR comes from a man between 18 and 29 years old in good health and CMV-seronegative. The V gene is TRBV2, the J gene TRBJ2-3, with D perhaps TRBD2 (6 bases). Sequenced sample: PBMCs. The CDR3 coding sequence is TGTGCCAGCACCGCCGACGGGAGAACGACAGATACGCAGTATTTT. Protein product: CASTADGRTTDTQYF.